Following are 11 T cell receptor beta chains from one sample sequenced in a study of cytomegalovirus exposure and HLA in healthy donors. It was with 60 Vbeta and 13 Jbeta primers that the PCR ran. Sequencing was performed with immunoSEQ multiplex PCR; in TCRdb, only in-frame clones are kept and a portion is missing. Of 180,000 or so clones listed, approximately 80% are singletons. The sequenced sample consisted of PBMCs. Every receptor here comes from a woman aged 18-29 years in good health and CMV-seronegative.

The rearrangement uses TRBV7-9 and TRBJ2-3, with D tentatively TRBD2 (5 bases). The CDR3 sequence is 17 residues long. Trimming stripped 4 bases from V and 2 bases from J, with 19 bases between. CDR1 and CDR2 from the germline V gene are SEHNR and FQNEAQ (reference sequence). CDR3 sequence (DNA): TGTGCCAGCAGCTGGAGAGGAGGCATCTCAGTCACAGATACGCAGTATTTT. The encoded protein is CASSWRGGISVTDTQYF.

This clone has more than one count but fewer than ten. The chain is built from TRBV7-9 and TRBJ1-1, with 7 bases that match TRBD1. Trimming cost V 6 bases and J 10 bases; bases outside gene matches: 11. CDR1 is SEHNR and CDR2 is FQNEAQ in the germline V gene (reference sequence). The CDR3 spans 13 residues. The CDR3: CASSLPPGQRAFF. Written as DNA, the CDR3 is TGTGCCAGCAGTCTCCCACCGGGACAGAGAGCTTTCTTT.

V and J are TRBV6-1 and TRBJ2-1, with D perhaps matching TRBD1 (6 bases). CDR3 length: 12 amino acids. The germline CDR1 and CDR2 sequences are MNHNS and SASEGT. The V end lost 6 bases, the J end lost 6 bases, and 9 bases lay between the germline ends. The CDR3 sequence is CASSWTANEQFF. The CDR3 bases are TGTGCCAGCAGCTGGACAGCCAATGAGCAGTTCTTC.

This sequence joins TRBV4-2 and TRBJ2-2; D remains ambiguous. Between the trimmed V and J ends, which lost 1 base and 5 bases, there was a span of 11 bases. The length of the CDR3 is 15 residues. In germline, CDR1 is LGHNA, CDR2 YNFKEQ. The CDR3 coding sequence is TGTGCCAGCAGCCAAGGAGCGTTCCTGACCGGGGAGCTGTTTTTT. Its translation is CASSQGAFLTGELFF.

This clone was counted once. The chain is built from TRBV28 and TRBJ2-1, with TRBD2 identical over 10 bases. V was pared by 3 bases and J by 9 bases, with 8 bases of the junction left unmatched. Germline CDR1 and CDR2: MDHEN and SYDVKM. The CDR3 consists of 15 residues. In DNA form, the CDR3 reads TGTGCCAGCAGTTTTGCGGCTAGCGGGAGTGGTGAGCAGTTCTTC. As protein: CASSFAASGSGEQFF.

This clone was seen a handful of times. V and J are TRBV5-1 and TRBJ2-5; D not certain. Germline CDR1 and CDR2: SGHRS and YFSETQ. The CDR3 loop spans 15 amino acids. The V gene lost 0 bases and the J gene lost 1 base, with 10 bases spanning the gap. CDR3 nucleotides: TGCGCCAGCAGCTTGGAAACTACCCTCCAAGAGACCCAGTACTTC. Amino acids: CASSLETTLQETQYF. The full variable domain, in which reference TRBV5-1 and TRBJ2-5 provide the parts outside the CDR3, is KAGVTQTPRYLIKTRGQQVTLSCSPISGHRSVSWYQQTPGQGLQFLFEYFSETQRNKGNFPGRFSGRQFSNSRSEMNVSTLELGDSALYLCASSLETTLQETQYFGPGTRLLVL.

The chain joins TRBV11-3 to TRBJ2-3, with a weak D call TRBD2 (5 bases). There are 15 residues in the CDR3. Germline V gives CDR1 SGHNT, CDR2 YENEEA. Trimming shortened V by 5 bases and J by 2 bases, and 14 bases separated the two germline ends. The CDR3 here is CASSRGLVDTDTQYF. The CDR3 DNA is TGTGCCAGCAGCCGAGGGCTAGTTGACACAGATACGCAGTATTTT.

This chain joins TRBV5-1 and TRBJ2-7; TRBD2 aligns across 10 bases. The germline CDR1 and CDR2 sequences are SGHRS and YFSETQ. Trimming removed 4 bases from V and 2 bases from J; junction bases left unmatched: 12. The CDR3 is 17 residues long. This chain's CDR3 is CASSLEASGSRTYEQYF. In nucleotides, the CDR3 is TGCGCCAGCAGCCTGGAGGCTAGCGGGAGTAGGACCTACGAGCAGTACTTC.

The chain couples TRBV6-6 to TRBJ2-5; 12 nucleotides match TRBD2. The V segment lost 6 bases and the J segment 0 bases; nucleotides outside the gene matches: 5. From germline, CDR1 is MNHNY and CDR2 SVGAGI (reference sequence). The CDR3 runs to 16 residues. The CDR3 loop reads CASRGLAGPYQETQYF. The CDR3 DNA follows: TGTGCCAGCAGAGGACTAGCGGGACCGTACCAAGAGACCCAGTACTTC.

The gene calls are TRBV19 and TRBJ1-1; D might be TRBD1 (5 bases). The germline CDR1 and CDR2 sequences are LNHDA and SQIVND (reference sequence). There are 15 residues in the CDR3. Written as DNA, the CDR3 is TGTGCAACTAGAAATGGGGGGAGAGCGAACACTGAAGCTTTCTTT. Its protein product is CATRNGGRANTEAFF. Using reference TRBV19 and TRBJ1-1 for the parts outside the CDR3, the full variable domain is DGGITQSPKYLFRKEGQNVTLSCEQNLNHDAMYWYRQDPGQGLRLIYYSQIVNDFQKGDIAEGYSVSREKKESFPLTVTSAQKNPTAFYLCATRNGGRANTEAFFGQGTRLTVV.

The chain is built from TRBV2 and TRBJ2-7, with 7 bases matching TRBD1. The germline V gene encodes CDR1 SNHLY and CDR2 FYNNEI. V gave up 7 bases and J gave up 1 base; unmatched junction bases: 10. The CDR3 sequence is 15 residues long. The CDR3 nucleotides are TGTGCCAGCATTGATCCCGGGACAGCATCCTACGAGCAGTACTTC. It is translated as CASIDPGTASYEQYF.